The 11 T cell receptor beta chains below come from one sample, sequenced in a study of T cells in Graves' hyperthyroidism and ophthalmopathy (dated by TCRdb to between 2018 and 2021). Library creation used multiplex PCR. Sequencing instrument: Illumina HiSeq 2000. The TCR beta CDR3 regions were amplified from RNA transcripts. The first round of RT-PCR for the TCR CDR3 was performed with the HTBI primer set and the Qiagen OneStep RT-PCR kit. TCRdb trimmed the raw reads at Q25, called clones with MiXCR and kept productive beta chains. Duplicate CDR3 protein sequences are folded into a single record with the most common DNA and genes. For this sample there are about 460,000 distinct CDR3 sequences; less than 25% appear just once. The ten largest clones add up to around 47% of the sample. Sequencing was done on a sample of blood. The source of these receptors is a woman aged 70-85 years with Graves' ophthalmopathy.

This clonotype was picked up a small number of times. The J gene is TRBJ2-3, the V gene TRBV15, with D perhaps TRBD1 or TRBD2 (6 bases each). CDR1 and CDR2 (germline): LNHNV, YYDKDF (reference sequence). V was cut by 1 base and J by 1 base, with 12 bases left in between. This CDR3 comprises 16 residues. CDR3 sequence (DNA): TGTGCCACCAGCAGAGTCTCGGGGGCGGGCACAGATACGCAGTATTTT. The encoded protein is CATSRVSGAGTDTQYF.

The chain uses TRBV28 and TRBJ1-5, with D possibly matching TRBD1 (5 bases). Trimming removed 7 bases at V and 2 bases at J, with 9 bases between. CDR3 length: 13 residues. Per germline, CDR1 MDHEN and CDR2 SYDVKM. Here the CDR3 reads CASKRGGNQPQHF. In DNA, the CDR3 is TGTGCCAGCAAACGAGGGGGCAATCAGCCCCAGCATTTT.

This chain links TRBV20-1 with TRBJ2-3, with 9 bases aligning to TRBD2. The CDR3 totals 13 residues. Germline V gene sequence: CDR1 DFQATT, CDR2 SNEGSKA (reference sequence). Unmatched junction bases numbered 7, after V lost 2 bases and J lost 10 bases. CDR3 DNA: TGCAGTGCTAGACCGGGGGGACTAGCCGCGCAGTATTTT. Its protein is CSARPGGLAAQYF.

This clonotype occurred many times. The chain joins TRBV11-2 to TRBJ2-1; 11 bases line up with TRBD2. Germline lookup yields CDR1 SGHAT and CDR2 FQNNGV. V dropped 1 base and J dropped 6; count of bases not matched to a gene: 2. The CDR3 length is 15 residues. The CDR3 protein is CASSLGLAGFNEQFF. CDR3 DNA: TGTGCCAGCAGCTTAGGACTAGCGGGATTCAATGAGCAGTTCTTC.

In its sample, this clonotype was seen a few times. The chain's CDR3 is CASSGHNEKLFF. The DNA for the CDR3 is TGTGCCAGCAGTGGCCATAATGAAAAACTGTTTTTT. J is TRBJ1-4 and V is TRBV2; D remains ambiguous. The germline V gene has CDR1 SNHLY and CDR2 FYNNEI. The CDR3 contains 12 residues. The V gene lost 4 bases and the J gene lost 4 bases, with 4 bases spanning the gap.

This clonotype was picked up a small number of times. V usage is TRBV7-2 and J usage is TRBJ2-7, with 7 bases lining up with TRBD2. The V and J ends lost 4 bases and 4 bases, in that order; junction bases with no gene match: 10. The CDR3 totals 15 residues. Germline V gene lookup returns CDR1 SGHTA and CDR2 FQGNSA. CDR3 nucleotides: TGTGCCAGCAGCTACCGGGACTACGGGCTTTACGAGCAGTACTTC. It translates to CASSYRDYGLYEQYF.

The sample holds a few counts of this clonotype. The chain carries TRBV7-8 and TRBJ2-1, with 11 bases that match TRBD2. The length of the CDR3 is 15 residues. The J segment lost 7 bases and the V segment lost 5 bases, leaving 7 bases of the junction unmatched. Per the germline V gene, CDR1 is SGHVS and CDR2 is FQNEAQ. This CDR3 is CASSQDGLAGNEQFF. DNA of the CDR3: TGTGCCAGCAGCCAAGACGGACTAGCGGGTAATGAGCAGTTCTTC.

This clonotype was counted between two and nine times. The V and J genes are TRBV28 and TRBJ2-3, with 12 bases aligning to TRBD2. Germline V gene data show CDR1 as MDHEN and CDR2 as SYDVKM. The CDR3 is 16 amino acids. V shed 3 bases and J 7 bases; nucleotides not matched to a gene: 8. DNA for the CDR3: TGTGCCAGCAGTTTCCAAACTAGCGGGAGGATCCATACGCAGTATTTT. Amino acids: CASSFQTSGRIHTQYF.

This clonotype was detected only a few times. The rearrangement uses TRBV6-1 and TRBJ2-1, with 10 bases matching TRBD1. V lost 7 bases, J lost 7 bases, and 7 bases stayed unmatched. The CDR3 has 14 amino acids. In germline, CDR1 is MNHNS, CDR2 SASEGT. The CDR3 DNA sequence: TGTGCCAGCAAGGAGACAGGGGGCCCAAATGAGCAGTTCTTC. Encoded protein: CASKETGGPNEQFF.

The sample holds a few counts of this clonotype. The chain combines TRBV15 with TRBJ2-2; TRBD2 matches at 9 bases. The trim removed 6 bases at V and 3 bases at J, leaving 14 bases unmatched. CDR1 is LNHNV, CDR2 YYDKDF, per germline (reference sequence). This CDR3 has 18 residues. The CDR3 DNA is TGTGCCACCAGTACCGGGACTAGCCCCACGTTATACACCGGGGAGCTGTTTTTT. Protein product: CATSTGTSPTLYTGELFF.

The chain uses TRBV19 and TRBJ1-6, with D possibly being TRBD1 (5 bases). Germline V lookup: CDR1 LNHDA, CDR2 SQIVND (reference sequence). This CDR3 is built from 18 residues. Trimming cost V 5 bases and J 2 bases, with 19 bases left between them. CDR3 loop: CASSFRPNGGTYNSPLHF. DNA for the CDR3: TGTGCCAGTAGTTTTCGGCCCAACGGGGGTACCTATAATTCACCCCTCCACTTT.